This T cell receptor (beta chain) was retrieved from a study of response to subunit inactivated influenza vaccine. TCRdb re-called the RT-PCR reads through MiXCR, storing one row per CDR3 protein. The table lists about 520,000 distinct CDR3 sequences, roughly 27% of them singletons. Study-level findings and limits: With each seasonal influenza vaccination, the authors suggested, few new T cells are recruited.

Note on this clonotype: The target antigen is unknown.

Material: CD4+ T cells sorted from PBMCs, obtained around 5 days after vaccination. This clonotype originated in a man between 45 and 60 years old who received an inactivated influenza vaccine.

Here the CDR3 reads CASSLGGWDNSPLHF. CDR3 bases: TGCGCCAGCAGCTTGGGGGGATGGGATAATTCACCCCTCCACTTT. The rearrangement links TRBV5-1 to TRBJ1-6; D not resolved. The germline gives CDR1 SGHRS, CDR2 YFSETQ. V lost 0 bases to trimming and J lost 5 bases, with 9 bases between them. This CDR3 comprises 15 residues. Drawing the rest from reference TRBV5-1 and TRBJ1-6, the complete variable domain is KAGVTQTPRYLIKTRGQQVTLSCSPISGHRSVSWYQQTPGQGLQFLFEYFSETQRNKGNFPGRFSGRQFSNSRSEMNVSTLELGDSALYLCASSLGGWDNSPLHFGNGTRLTVT.